This TCR beta chain appears in the sequencing data of a study of graft-versus-host responses after intestinal transplantation. In the study overall: Grafts were multivisceral, liver-intestinal, or isolated intestinal. Recipients across the board were started on anti-thymocyte globulin induction, then kept on tacrolimus and steroids for around three years. Study-level results: The authors found GvH clones in recipient marrow, some appearing first in ileum or blood.

This clone was counted once. Its antigen is not identified. Sequencing was performed with immunoSEQ multiplex PCR; in TCRdb, only in-frame clones are kept and a portion is missing. Here the sample spans approximately 8,200 clones, about 97% being singletons. The CDR3 spans 13 residues. Germline V lookup: CDR1 GTSNPN, CDR2 SVGIG (reference sequence). The ends were cut back, 0 bases at V and 1 base at J, with 5 bases in the middle. J is TRBJ2-3 and V is TRBV30; D call uncertain. This receptor was taken from a human patient who received an intestinal transplant, so some T cells may come from the graft donor. The sequenced sample was PBMCs, obtained 23 days after intestinal transplant. The CDR3 DNA reads as TGTGCCTGGAGTGTAGTCCGCACAGATACGCAGTATTTT. Residues: CAWSVVRTDTQYF.